The present T cell receptor (beta chain) was sequenced within a study of T cell responses to AZD1222 COVID-19 vaccine. Second doses were pooled across both intervals (about 4 or about 12 weeks). General study findings and limits: Clonal diversity was possibly underestimated, and the donors were mostly white British, with more females. Recipients of two AZD1222 doses showed rising Spike-specific TCR breadth and depth.

The protocol was immunoSEQ multiplex PCR, while the TCRdb copy is restricted to in-frame clones and leaves out a portion. The sample lists some 180,000 clones; more than 85% were seen once. This clone has a handful of counts. What it binds is unknown. The source of this sequence is an adult who received the AZD1222 COVID-19 vaccine. The specimen comprised peripheral blood, sampled 28 days after the second AZD1222 dose.

CDR3 protein: CASSLGTPNTGELFF. The CDR3 DNA is TGTGCCAGCAGCTTGGGCACACCGAACACCGGGGAGCTGTTTTTT. The chain uses TRBV7-6 and TRBJ2-2; no clear D gene. Between the trimmed V and J ends, which lost 3 bases and 0 bases, there was a span of 8 bases. The germline gives CDR1 SGHVS, CDR2 FNYEAQ. The CDR3 extends over 15 amino acids. The whole variable domain, remainder taken from reference TRBV7-6 and TRBJ2-2, is GAGVSQSPRYKVTKRGQDVALRCDPISGHVSLYWYRQALGQGPEFLTYFNYEAQQDKSGLPNDRFSAERPEGSISTLTIQRTEQRDSAMYRCASSLGTPNTGELFFGEGSRLTVL.